The 21 T cell receptor beta chains in this list originate from one sample, sequenced in a study of blood T cell repertoires in COVID-19. The data were produced by immunoSEQ multiplex PCR, yet TCRdb's version contains in-frame clones alone and is incomplete. The data contain hundreds of thousands of clones, approximately 85% of them seen just once; the ten biggest clones take up around 9.8%. Input material: PBMCs or T cells enriched from blood (not recorded which). These receptors were collected from a woman aged 45-65 years with acute COVID-19.

The CDR3 loop is CASSPDRGVYGYTF. In DNA, the CDR3 is TGTGCCAGTAGTCCTGACAGGGGAGTATACGGCTACACCTTC. V gene TRBV19 combines with J gene TRBJ1-2; TRBD1 agrees at 8 bases. CDR1 is LNHDA, CDR2 SQIVND, per germline (reference sequence). The CDR3 has 14 residues. Germline trimming cut 5 bases from V and 8 bases from J; bases unmatched to any gene: 10.

This sequence joins TRBV19 and TRBJ1-1, with D unclear. The CDR3 has 13 residues. Looked up from germline, CDR1 is LNHDA and CDR2 is SQIVND (reference sequence). Trimming took off 5 bases at V and 0 bases at J, with 7 bases between the two ends. CDR3 DNA: TGTGCCAGTAGTCCGACATTGAACACTGAAGCTTTCTTT. Protein product: CASSPTLNTEAFF.

The genes are TRBV19 and TRBJ2-4; 7 bases are shared with TRBD2. Trimming at V came to 7 bases and at J to 0 bases, leaving 6 bases not matched to a gene. The CDR3 contains 15 residues. Germline V CDR1 and CDR2: LNHDA, SQIVND (reference sequence). CDR3 in amino acids: CASTPGGRAKNIQYF. CDR3 bases: TGTGCCAGTACCCCGGGGGGACGAGCCAAAAACATTCAGTACTTC.

The V call is TRBV12-5, the J call TRBJ1-6, with a weak D call TRBD1 (5 bases). The CDR3 covers 14 residues. Trimming shortened V by 4 bases and J by 10 bases, and 14 bases separated the two germline ends. Germline assignment: CDR1 LGHNT and CDR2 FRNRAP. In nucleotides, the CDR3 is TGTGCTAGTGGTTCCGACAGTAAGGGCTCACCCCTCCACTTT. Translated: CASGSDSKGSPLHF.

V gene TRBV6-2 or TRBV6-3 combines with J gene TRBJ1-1, with 7 bases matching TRBD1. CDR1 and CDR2 (germline): MNHEY, SVGEGT. The CDR3 spans 15 residues. V dropped 5 bases and J dropped 4; count of bases not matched to a gene: 10. CDR3 in amino acids: CASSPRHAGGTEAFF. The DNA for the CDR3 is TGTGCCAGCAGTCCACGACACGCAGGGGGCACTGAAGCTTTCTTT.

The chain uses TRBV4-3 and TRBJ2-7, with D hard to call. Per the germline V gene, CDR1 is LGHNA and CDR2 is YSLEER. The germline V and J ends were trimmed by 0 bases and 1 base, with 4 bases remaining between them. This CDR3 comprises 13 residues. CDR3 DNA: TGCGCCAGCAGCCAAGACCTATCCTACGAGCAGTACTTC. Residues: CASSQDLSYEQYF.

The chain uses TRBV6-5 and TRBJ1-3; D remains ambiguous. There are 12 residues in the CDR3. Germline CDR1 reads MNHEY; CDR2 reads SVGAGI. Trimming took 9 bases from V and 10 from J, leaving 16 bases between them. CDR3 residues: CARETQRGTIYF. The CDR3 nucleotides read TGTGCCAGAGAGACCCAGCGAGGGACCATATATTTT.

This chain joins TRBV7-9 and TRBJ1-5, with no clear D. The germline V gene has CDR1 SEHNR and CDR2 FQNEAQ (reference sequence). V lost 3 bases, J lost 5 bases, and 8 bases lay in between. CDR3 length: 13 residues. In nucleotides, the CDR3 is TGTGCCAGCAGCTTGGGAGACCATCAGCCCCAGCATTTT. Protein: CASSLGDHQPQHF.

This chain uses TRBV27 with TRBJ2-3; 10 bases align to TRBD2. V shed 3 bases, J shed 6 bases, and the junction held 3 bases outside the gene matches. The CDR3 length is 14 residues. Germline assignment: CDR1 MNHEY and CDR2 SMNVEV (reference sequence). CDR3 loop: CASSFLAGVDTQYF. CDR3 coding DNA: TGTGCCAGCAGTTTCCTAGCGGGGGTTGATACGCAGTATTTT.

V and J are TRBV19 and TRBJ1-1; 8 nucleotides line up with TRBD1. V shed 1 base, J shed 2 bases, and the junction held 6 bases outside the gene matches. The CDR3 totals 16 residues. Per the germline V gene, CDR1 is LNHDA and CDR2 is SQIVND (reference sequence). The CDR3 DNA is TGTGCCAGTAGTATAGTAGCAGGGGGCAGCAACACTGAAGCTTTCTTT. It encodes CASSIVAGGSNTEAFF.

This clone was detected a few times. The V gene is TRBV21-1, the J gene TRBJ2-7; the listed D gene, TRBD2, was not tested against the DNA. TRBV21-1 is reported as a pseudogene. The CDR3 is made up of 16 amino acids. CDR3 residues: CASSPTQAPGAYEQYF. CDR3 bases: TGTGCCAGCAGCCCGACCCAAGCCCCCGGGGCCTACGAGCAGTACTTC.

The V gene is TRBV6-5, the J gene TRBJ1-2; a possible D gene is TRBD1 (5 bases). Trimming stripped 6 bases from V and 8 bases from J, with 13 bases between. This CDR3 comprises 12 residues. Germline CDR1 MNHEY, CDR2 SVGAGI. The CDR3 here is CASRHIREGYTF. CDR3 nucleotides: TGTGCCAGCAGGCACATCAGGGAAGGCTACACCTTC.

In its sample, this clone was seen a few times. The chain carries TRBV9 and TRBJ2-3; 10 bases align to TRBD1. V lost 4 bases and J lost 4; bases outside the gene matches: 6. The CDR3 has 15 amino acids. Germline CDR1 and CDR2: SGDLS and YYNGEE. The CDR3 loop is CASSNRDRGPDTQYF. The CDR3 bases are TGTGCCAGCAGCAACCGGGACAGGGGCCCAGATACGCAGTATTTT.

The chain joins TRBV19 to TRBJ2-5; 11 positions match TRBD2. CDR3 length: 16 residues. Losses at the gene ends were 4 bases for V and 4 bases for J; bases not matched to a gene: 8. CDR1 is LNHDA and CDR2 is SQIVND in the germline V gene (reference sequence). DNA for the CDR3: TGTGCCAGTAGTAAGGTTAGCGGGGGGGCCCGAGAGACCCAGTACTTC. Amino acid sequence: CASSKVSGGARETQYF. The full variable domain, with the rest looked up from reference TRBV19 and TRBJ2-5, is DGGITQSPKYLFRKEGQNVTLSCEQNLNHDAMYWYRQDPGQGLRLIYYSQIVNDFQKGDIAEGYSVSREKKESFPLTVTSAQKNPTAFYLCASSKVSGGARETQYFGPGTRLLVL.

The table lists this clone with a few counts. The genes are TRBV4-2 and TRBJ1-5; D is possibly TRBD1 (5 bases). Trimming took 5 bases from V and 3 from J, leaving 14 bases between them. CDR1 and CDR2 (germline): LGHNA, YNFKEQ. The CDR3 sequence is 15 residues long. In nucleotides, the CDR3 is TGTGCCAGCAGCTACCGAGACAGAGACAATCAGCCCCAGCATTTT. This gives the protein CASSYRDRDNQPQHF.

V is TRBV19 and J is TRBJ2-2; 7 bases map to TRBD1. J was trimmed by 4 bases and V by 1 base; bases with no gene match: 3. Germline CDR1 is LNHDA and CDR2 is SQIVND (reference sequence). The CDR3 is 15 residues long. CDR3 residues: CASSIVAGGTGELFF. The DNA of the CDR3 is TGTGCCAGTAGTATAGTTGCAGGGGGCACCGGGGAGCTGTTTTTT.

V is TRBV6-2 or TRBV6-3 and J is TRBJ1-5; D is possibly TRBD1 (5 bases). The CDR3 runs 17 residues. Deletions cut 2 bases from V and 0 bases from J, with 14 bases between. Per the germline V gene, CDR1 is MNHEY and CDR2 is SVGEGT. This CDR3 reads CASSYEFGRASNQPQHF. CDR3 sequence (DNA): TGTGCCAGCAGTTACGAGTTTGGCAGGGCTAGCAATCAGCCCCAGCATTTT.

V gene TRBV23-1 combines with J gene TRBJ1-1, with D possibly being TRBD1 (6 bases). TRBV23-1 counts as an open reading frame of uncertain function. Trimming shortened V by 0 bases and J by 3 bases, and 14 bases separated the two germline ends. The CDR3 consists of 16 residues. Here the CDR3 DNA reads TGCGCCAGCAGTCAATCTTGTGTGGGGGCCGACACTGAAGCTTTCTTT. Translated: CASSQSCVGADTEAFF.

The rearrangement links TRBV27 to TRBJ1-2; no definite D call. The germline V and J ends were trimmed by 4 bases and 4 bases, with 4 bases remaining between them. The length of the CDR3 is 11 residues. Germline CDR1 reads MNHEY; CDR2 reads SMNVEV (reference sequence). The CDR3 DNA reads TGTGCCAGCAGTTACAGCTATGGCTACACCTTC. Amino acids: CASSYSYGYTF.

This chain connects TRBV3-1 (or the pseudogene TRBV3-2) to TRBJ2-7, with D unclear. The CDR3 is made up of 15 amino acids. V lost 0 bases, J lost 1 base, and 10 bases lay in between. Germline values: CDR1 LGHDT, CDR2 YNNKEL (reference sequence). The CDR3 loop reads CASSQEPGFSYEQYF. In DNA, the CDR3 is TGTGCCAGCAGCCAAGAACCCGGGTTTTCCTACGAGCAGTACTTC.

DNA for the CDR3: TGCGCCAGCAGCCTCACGCTGGACAGGGGGGGAACCTATGGCTACACCTTC. This sequence encodes CASSLTLDRGGTYGYTF. This chain connects TRBV5-1 to TRBJ1-2, with TRBD1 matching 10 bases. The CDR3 has 17 residues. V lost 4 bases to trimming and J lost 4 bases; unmatched junction nucleotides: 13. CDR1 and CDR2 (germline): SGHRS, YFSETQ.